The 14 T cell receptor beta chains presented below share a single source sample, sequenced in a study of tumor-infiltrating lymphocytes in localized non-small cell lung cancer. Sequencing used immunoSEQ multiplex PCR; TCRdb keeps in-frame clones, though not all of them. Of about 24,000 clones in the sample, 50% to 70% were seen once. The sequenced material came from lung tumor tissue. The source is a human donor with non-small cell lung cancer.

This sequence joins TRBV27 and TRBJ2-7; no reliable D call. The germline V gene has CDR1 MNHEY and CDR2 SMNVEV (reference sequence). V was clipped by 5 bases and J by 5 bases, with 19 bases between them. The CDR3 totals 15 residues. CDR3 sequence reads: CASSPYVPPMHEQYF. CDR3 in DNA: TGTGCCAGCAGTCCGTACGTGCCCCCCATGCACGAGCAGTACTTC.

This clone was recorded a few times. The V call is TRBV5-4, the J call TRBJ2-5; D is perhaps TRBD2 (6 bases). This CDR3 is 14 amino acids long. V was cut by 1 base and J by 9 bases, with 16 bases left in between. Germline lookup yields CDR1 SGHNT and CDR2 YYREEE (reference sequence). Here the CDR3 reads CASSLMAGRGAQYF. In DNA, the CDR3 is TGTGCCAGCAGCTTGATGGCGGGACGAGGGGCCCAGTACTTC.

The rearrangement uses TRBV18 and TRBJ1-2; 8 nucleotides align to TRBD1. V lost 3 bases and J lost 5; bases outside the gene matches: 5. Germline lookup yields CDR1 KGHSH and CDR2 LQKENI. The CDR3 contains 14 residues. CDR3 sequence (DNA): TGTGCCAGCTCACCTGGGACAGGACAATATGGCTACACCTTC. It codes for CASSPGTGQYGYTF.

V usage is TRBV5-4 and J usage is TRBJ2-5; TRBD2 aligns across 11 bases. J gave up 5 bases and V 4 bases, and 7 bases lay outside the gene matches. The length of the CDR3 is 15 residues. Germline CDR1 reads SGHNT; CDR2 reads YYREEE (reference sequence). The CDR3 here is CASSLRLAGGETQYF. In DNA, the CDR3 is TGTGCCAGCAGCCTTCGGTTAGCGGGGGGGGAGACCCAGTACTTC.

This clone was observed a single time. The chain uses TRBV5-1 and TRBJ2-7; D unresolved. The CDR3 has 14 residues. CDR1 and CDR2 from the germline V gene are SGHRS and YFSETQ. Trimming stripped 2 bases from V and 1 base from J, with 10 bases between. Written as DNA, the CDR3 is TGCGCCAGCAGCTTTGGCACATCATCCTACGAGCAGTACTTC. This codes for CASSFGTSSYEQYF. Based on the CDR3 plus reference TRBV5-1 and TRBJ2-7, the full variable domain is KAGVTQTPRYLIKTRGQQVTLSCSPISGHRSVSWYQQTPGQGLQFLFEYFSETQRNKGNFPGRFSGRQFSNSRSEMNVSTLELGDSALYLCASSFGTSSYEQYFGPGTRLTVT.

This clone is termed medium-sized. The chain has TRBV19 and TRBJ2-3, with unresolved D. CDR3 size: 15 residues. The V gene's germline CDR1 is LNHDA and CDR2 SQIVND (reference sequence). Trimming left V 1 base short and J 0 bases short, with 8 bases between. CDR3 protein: CASSIAGSSTDTQYF. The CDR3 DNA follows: TGTGCCAGTAGTATAGCCGGTTCTAGCACAGATACGCAGTATTTT.

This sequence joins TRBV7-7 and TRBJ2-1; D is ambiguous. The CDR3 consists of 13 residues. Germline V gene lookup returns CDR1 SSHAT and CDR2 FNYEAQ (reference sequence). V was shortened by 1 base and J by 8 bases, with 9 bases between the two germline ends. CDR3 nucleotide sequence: TGTGCCAGCAGCTTAGTGGGCCCAGATGAGCAGTTCTTC. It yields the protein CASSLVGPDEQFF.

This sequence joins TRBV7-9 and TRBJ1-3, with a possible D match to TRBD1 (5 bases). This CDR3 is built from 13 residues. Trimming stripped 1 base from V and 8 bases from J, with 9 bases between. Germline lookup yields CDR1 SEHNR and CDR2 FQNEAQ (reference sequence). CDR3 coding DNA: TGTGCCAGCAGCTTAGAGGCGGGGGACACCATATATTTT. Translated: CASSLEAGDTIYF.

This CDR3 is CASSPRGTSSQFF. DNA for the CDR3: TGTGCCAGCAGCCCCCGAGGGACTAGTTCGCAGTTCTTC. The chain is built from TRBV9 and TRBJ2-1; TRBD2 agrees at 8 bases. Germline V gives CDR1 SGDLS, CDR2 YYNGEE. J lost 12 bases, V lost 4 bases, and 9 bases had no gene match. The CDR3 is made up of 13 amino acids.

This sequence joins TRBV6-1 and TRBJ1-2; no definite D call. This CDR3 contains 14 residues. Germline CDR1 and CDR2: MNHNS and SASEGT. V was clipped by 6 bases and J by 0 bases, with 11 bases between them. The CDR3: CASRADSSNYGYTF. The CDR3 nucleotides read TGTGCCAGCAGAGCAGACTCTTCTAACTATGGCTACACCTTC.

The CDR3 sequence: CASSARDNNQPQHF. CDR3 bases: TGTGCCAGCAGCGCCCGGGACAACAATCAGCCCCAGCATTTT. The chain combines TRBV9 with TRBJ1-5, with a weak D call TRBD1 (6 bases). Per the germline V gene, CDR1 is SGDLS and CDR2 is YYNGEE. The CDR3 has 14 amino acids. Trimming left V 3 bases short and J 3 bases short, with 10 bases between. Looking up the rest from reference TRBV9 and TRBJ1-5 gives the full variable domain: DSGVTQTPKHLITATGQRVTLRCSPRSGDLSVYWYQQSLDQGLQFLIQYYNGEERAKGNILERFSAQQFPDLHSELNLSSLELGDSALYFCASSARDNNQPQHFGDGTRLSIL.

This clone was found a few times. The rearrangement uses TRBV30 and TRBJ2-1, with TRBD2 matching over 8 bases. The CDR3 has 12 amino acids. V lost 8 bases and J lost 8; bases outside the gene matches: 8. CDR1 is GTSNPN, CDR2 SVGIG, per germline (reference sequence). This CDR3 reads CASGTSAYEQFF. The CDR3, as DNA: TGTGCCAGCGGGACTAGTGCATATGAGCAGTTCTTC.

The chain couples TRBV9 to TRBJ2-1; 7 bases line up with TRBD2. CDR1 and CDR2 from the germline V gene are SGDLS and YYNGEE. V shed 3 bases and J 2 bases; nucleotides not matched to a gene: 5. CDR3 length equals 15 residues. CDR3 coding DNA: TGTGCCAGCAGCGCCTCTAGCGGCGCCTACAATGAGCAGTTCTTC. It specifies CASSASSGAYNEQFF.

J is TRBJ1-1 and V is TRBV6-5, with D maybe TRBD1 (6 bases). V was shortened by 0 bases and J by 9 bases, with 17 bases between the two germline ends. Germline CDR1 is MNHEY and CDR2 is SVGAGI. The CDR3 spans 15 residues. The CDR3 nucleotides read TGTGCCAGCAGTTACTCTCCTCGTCTACAGGGAAAAGCTTTCTTT. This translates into CASSYSPRLQGKAFF.